The source of this TCR beta chain is a study of OX40 agonist ivuxolimab in advanced cancers. This CDR3 is 14 amino acids long. Germline CDR1 reads MGHRA; CDR2 reads YSYEKL. V gave up 3 bases and J gave up 7 bases, with 10 bases separating them. This clone was observed a few times. The assay was immunoSEQ multiplex PCR, and TCRdb's table has in-frame clones only and misses some. Of approximately 68,000 clones detected, 75% to 90% appear once; the ten largest clones hold roughly 4%. This sequence originates from an adult with an advanced solid tumor such as melanoma, head and neck, liver or kidney cancer. The specimen comprised CD4+ or CD8+ T cells sorted from blood, sampled in a trial of the OX40 agonist ivuxolimab. J is TRBJ1-6 and V is TRBV4-1; D call uncertain. CDR3 DNA sequence: TGCGCCAGCAGCCAGTATACGGTAAATTCACCCCTCCACTTT. As protein: CASSQYTVNSPLHF.